Detailed here is one TCR beta chain. Its cognate antigen has yet to be identified. Base qualities are not recorded, but no much larger clone differs from it by a single base. The germline ends are 13 bases apart after V is trimmed by 4 bases and J by 5 bases. CDR1 and CDR2 are drawn from the germline V gene: KGHDR, SFDVKD. Reading from cysteine to phenylalanine, the CDR3 counts 14 amino acids. Only the CDR3 region is kept as DNA, spanning 42 bases read in frame from base 1. This record belongs to a study of blood T cell repertoires in COVID-19 (dated by TCRdb to about 2020). Concerning the study at large: Collaborator samples came from the United States, Italy and Spain and covered acute and convalescent phases of COVID-19. The material from the prospective study consisted of cDNA or gDNA derived from T cells, B-cell-depleted T cells, or PBMCs. The dataset comprised deeply sampled blood TCRbeta repertoires from subjects exposed to, actively infected with, or recovered from COVID-19. The repertoires were made available in a free public database intended to serve as a resource for research on the immune response to SARS-CoV-2. Samples came from the ongoing ImmuneRACE study (first 160 participants) plus 1,254 subjects from 6 global collaborators. The sample metadata nearly always contained a de-identified subject ID, COVID-19 status, age in years and sex. Where HLA class I and class II types were available, the types were taken from metadata supplied by the sample provider, not from assay-based typing.

The collaborating institutions used their own protocols to collect whole blood in K2EDTA tubes. For TCRbeta analysis, collaborators shipped samples as frozen whole blood, isolated PBMCs, or DNA extracted from either of those sample types. Study-wide findings and limitations: Clinical and demographic metadata were provided uncurated, with the amount varying by source and participant.

TCRbeta CDR3 regions were amplified from genomic DNA by means of the immunoSEQ Assay, a bias-controlled multiplex PCR. The paper's data handling went like this. Within the assay, amplification of reference gene primers was used to estimate how many nucleated cells each sample contained. To quantify the absolute abundance of each unique TCRbeta CDR3 rearrangement, sequence reads were collapsed and filtered. For each sample, productive Simpson clonality was calculated as the square root of Simpson's diversity index over productive rearrangements. The table was pulled from immuneACCESS by TCRdb, which kept in-frame rearrangements only. Such tables lose some clones; where checked, under half of the loss comes from unresolved V genes, and the rest has no known cause. V and J calls plus clone size are reproduced from that table; the DNA served to infer D and trimming. For this sample the table gives 85,000 to 130,000 clones, of which approximately 84% were detected only once. The leading ten clones occupy roughly a quarter of the sample.

The TCR was taken from a man aged 55 to 70 with acute or convalescent COVID-19. Recombination joined TRBV24-1 with TRBJ2-5; the D gene cannot be resolved reliably. The sequencing sample was made of peripheral blood. This receptor has the CDR3 CATSDPAGVETQYF. In nucleotide form, the sequence is TGTGCCACCAGTGACCCGGCAGGTGTGGAGACCCAGTACTTC.